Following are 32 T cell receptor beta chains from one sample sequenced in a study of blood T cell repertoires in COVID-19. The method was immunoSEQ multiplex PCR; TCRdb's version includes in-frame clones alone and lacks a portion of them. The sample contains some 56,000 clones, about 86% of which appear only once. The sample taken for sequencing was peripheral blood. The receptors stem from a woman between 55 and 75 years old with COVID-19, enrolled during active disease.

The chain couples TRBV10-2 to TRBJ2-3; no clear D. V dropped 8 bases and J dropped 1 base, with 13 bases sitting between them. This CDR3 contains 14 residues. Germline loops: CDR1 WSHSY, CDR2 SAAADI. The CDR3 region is CASAANTGTDTQYF. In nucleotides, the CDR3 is TGCGCCAGCGCCGCCAACACCGGCACAGATACGCAGTATTTT.

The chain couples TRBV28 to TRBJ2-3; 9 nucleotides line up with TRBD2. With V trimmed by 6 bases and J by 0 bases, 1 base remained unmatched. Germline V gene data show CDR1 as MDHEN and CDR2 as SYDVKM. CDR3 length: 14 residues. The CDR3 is CASRLAGSTDTQYF. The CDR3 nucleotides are TGTGCCAGCAGACTAGCGGGTAGCACAGATACGCAGTATTTT.

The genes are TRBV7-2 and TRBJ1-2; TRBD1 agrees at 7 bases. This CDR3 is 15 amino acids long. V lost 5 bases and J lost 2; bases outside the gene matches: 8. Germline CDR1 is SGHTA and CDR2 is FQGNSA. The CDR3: CASSPNRGRNYGYTF. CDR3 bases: TGTGCCAGCAGCCCAAACAGGGGCAGGAACTATGGCTACACCTTC.

The CDR3 is CASSKVPGWASNEPQHF. For the CDR3, the DNA is TGTGCCAGCAGCAAAGTTCCAGGTTGGGCATCGAATGAGCCCCAGCATTTT. The chain is built from TRBV21-1 and TRBJ1-5; the DNA was not compared with TRBD1, the D call given in the table. TRBV21-1 is marked as a pseudogene. This CDR3 spans 17 amino acids.

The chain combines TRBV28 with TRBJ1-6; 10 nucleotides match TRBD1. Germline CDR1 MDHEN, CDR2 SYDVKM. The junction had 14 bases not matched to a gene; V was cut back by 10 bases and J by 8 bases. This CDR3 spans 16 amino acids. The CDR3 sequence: CATQSNRDRGYSPLHF. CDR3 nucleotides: TGTGCCACCCAATCGAACCGGGACAGGGGTTATTCACCCCTCCACTTT.

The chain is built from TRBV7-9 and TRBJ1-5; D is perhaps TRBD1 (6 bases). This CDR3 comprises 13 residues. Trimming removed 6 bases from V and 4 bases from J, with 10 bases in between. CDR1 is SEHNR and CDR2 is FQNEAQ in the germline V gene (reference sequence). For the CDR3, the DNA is TGTGCCAGCAGTCAACAGGGTAATCAGCCCCAGCATTTT. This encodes CASSQQGNQPQHF.

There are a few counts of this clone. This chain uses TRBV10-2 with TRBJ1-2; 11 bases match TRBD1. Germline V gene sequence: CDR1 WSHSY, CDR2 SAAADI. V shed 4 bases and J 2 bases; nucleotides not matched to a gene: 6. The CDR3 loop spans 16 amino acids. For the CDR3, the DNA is TGCGCCAGCAGTGGACTCCGGGACAGGGGGAACTATGGCTACACCTTC. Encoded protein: CASSGLRDRGNYGYTF.

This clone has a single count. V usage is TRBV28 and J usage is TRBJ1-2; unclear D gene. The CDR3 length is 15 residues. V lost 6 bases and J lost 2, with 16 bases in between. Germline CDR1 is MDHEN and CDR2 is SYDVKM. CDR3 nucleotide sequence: TGTGCCAGCAGACAAATCAGGCAAACGAACTATGGCTACACCTTC. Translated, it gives CASRQIRQTNYGYTF.

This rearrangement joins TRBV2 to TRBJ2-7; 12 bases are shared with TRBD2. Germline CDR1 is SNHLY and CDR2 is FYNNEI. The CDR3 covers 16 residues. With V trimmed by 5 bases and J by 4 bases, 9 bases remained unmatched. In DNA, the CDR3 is TGTGCCAGCAGTTATCTGACTAGCGGGAGTGGGTACGAGCAGTACTTC. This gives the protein CASSYLTSGSGYEQYF.

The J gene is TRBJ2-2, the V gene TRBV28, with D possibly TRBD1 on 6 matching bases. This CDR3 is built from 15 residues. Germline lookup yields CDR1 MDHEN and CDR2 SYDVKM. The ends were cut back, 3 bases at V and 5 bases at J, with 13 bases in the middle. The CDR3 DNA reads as TGTGCCAGCAGTTTGTGGGGGCTTGATACCGGGGAGCTGTTTTTT. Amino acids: CASSLWGLDTGELFF. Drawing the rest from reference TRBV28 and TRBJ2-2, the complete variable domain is DVKVTQSSRYLVKRTGEKVFLECVQDMDHENMFWYRQDPGLGLRLIYFSYDVKMKEKGDIPEGYSVSREKKERFSLILESASTNQTSMYLCASSLWGLDTGELFFGEGSRLTVL.

For the CDR3, the DNA is TGTGCCAGCAGCTTCAGGACAGGGTACCAAGAGACCCAGTACTTC. It translates to CASSFRTGYQETQYF. The rearrangement links TRBV7-2 to TRBJ2-5, with 8 positions matching TRBD1. CDR3 length equals 15 residues. V lost 3 bases to trimming and J lost 0 bases; unmatched junction nucleotides: 3. Germline lookup yields CDR1 SGHTA and CDR2 FQGNSA.

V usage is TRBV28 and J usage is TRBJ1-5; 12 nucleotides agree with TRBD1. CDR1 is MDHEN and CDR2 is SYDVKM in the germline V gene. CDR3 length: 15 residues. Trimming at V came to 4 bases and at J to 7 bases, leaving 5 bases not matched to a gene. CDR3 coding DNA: TGTGCCAGCAGTTCCGGGACAGGGGGCAGACAGCCCCAGCATTTT. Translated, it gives CASSSGTGGRQPQHF.

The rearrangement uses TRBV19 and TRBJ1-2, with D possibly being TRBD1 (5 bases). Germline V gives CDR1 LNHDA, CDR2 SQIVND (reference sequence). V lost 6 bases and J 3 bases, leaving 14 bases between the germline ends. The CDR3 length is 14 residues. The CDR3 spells CASSRDRFDYGYTF. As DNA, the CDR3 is TGTGCCAGTAGCCGCGACAGATTTGACTATGGCTACACCTTC.

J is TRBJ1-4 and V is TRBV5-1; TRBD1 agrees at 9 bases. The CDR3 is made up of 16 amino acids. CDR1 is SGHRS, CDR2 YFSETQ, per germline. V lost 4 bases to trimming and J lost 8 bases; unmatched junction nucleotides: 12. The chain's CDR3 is CASSLGDRAGGEKLFF. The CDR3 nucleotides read TGCGCCAGCAGCCTGGGGGACAGGGCGGGCGGAGAAAAACTGTTTTTT.

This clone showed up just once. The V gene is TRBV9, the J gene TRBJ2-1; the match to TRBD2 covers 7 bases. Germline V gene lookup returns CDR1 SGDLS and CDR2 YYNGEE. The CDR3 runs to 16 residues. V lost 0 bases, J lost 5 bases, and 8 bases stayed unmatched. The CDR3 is CASSVGVAGLNNEQFF. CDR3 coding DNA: TGTGCCAGCAGCGTAGGTGTAGCGGGCCTTAACAATGAGCAGTTCTTC. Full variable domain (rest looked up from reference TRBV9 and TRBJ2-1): DSGVTQTPKHLITATGQRVTLRCSPRSGDLSVYWYQQSLDQGLQFLIQYYNGEERAKGNILERFSAQQFPDLHSELNLSSLELGDSALYFCASSVGVAGLNNEQFFGPGTRLTVL.

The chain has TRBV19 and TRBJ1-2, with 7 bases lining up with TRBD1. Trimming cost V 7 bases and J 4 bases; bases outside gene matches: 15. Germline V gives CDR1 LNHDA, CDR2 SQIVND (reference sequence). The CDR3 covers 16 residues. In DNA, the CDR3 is TGTGCCAGTACCTATGGGGGGCACAGGGGTGTCTATGGCTACACCTTC. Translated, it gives CASTYGGHRGVYGYTF.

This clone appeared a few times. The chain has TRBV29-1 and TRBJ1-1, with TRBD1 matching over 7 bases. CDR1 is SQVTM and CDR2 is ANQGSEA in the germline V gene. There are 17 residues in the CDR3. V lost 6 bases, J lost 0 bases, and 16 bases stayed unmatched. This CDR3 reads CSVVETLRGLMNTEAFF. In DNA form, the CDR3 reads TGCAGCGTGGTAGAGACATTAAGGGGGCTCATGAACACTGAAGCTTTCTTT.

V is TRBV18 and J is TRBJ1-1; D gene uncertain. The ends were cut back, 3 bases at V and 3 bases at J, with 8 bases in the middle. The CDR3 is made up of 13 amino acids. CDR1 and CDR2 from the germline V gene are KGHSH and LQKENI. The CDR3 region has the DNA TGTGCCAGCTCACCTTGGACTTACACTGAAGCTTTCTTT. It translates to CASSPWTYTEAFF.

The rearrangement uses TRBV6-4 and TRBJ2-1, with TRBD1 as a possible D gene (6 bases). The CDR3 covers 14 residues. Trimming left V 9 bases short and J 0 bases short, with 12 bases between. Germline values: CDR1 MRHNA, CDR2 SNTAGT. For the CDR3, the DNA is TGTGCCAGGGGGGCATGGCTCTCCTACAATGAGCAGTTCTTC. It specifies CARGAWLSYNEQFF.

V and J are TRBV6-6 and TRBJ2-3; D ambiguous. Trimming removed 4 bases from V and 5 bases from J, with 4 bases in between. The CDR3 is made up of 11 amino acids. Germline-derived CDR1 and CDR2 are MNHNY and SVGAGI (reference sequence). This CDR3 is CASSSVDTQYF. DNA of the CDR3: TGTGCCAGCAGTTCCGTAGATACGCAGTATTTT.

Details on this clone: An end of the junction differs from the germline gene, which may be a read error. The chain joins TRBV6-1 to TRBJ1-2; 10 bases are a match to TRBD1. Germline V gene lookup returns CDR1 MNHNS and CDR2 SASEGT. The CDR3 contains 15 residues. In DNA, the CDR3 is TGTGCCAGCAGTGACCCGCCGGGACAGGGGCGCCAGAGCCGATTC. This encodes CASSDPPGQGRQSRF.

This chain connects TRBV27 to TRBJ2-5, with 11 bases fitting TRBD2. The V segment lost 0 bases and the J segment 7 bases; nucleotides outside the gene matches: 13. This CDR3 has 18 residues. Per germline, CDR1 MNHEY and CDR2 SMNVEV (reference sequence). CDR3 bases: TGTGCCAGCAGTTTATCGTCTAGCGGGAGGCCCATTCCGGGGACCCAGTACTTC. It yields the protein CASSLSSSGRPIPGTQYF.

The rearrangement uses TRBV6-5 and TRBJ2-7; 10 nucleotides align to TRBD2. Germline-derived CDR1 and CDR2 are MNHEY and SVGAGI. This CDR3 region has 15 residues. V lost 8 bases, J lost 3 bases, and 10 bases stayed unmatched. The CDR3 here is CASGESGRALYEQYF. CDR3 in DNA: TGTGCCAGCGGGGAGAGCGGGAGGGCCCTCTACGAGCAGTACTTC.

CDR3: CASSLLEADSEFF. CDR3 coding DNA: TGTGCCAGCAGTTTACTCGAAGCGGATTCGGAGTTCTTC. The rearrangement uses TRBV28 and TRBJ2-1; D is possibly TRBD2 (5 bases). Per germline, CDR1 MDHEN and CDR2 SYDVKM. This CDR3 region has 13 residues. Trimming removed 2 bases at V and 14 bases at J, with 16 bases between.

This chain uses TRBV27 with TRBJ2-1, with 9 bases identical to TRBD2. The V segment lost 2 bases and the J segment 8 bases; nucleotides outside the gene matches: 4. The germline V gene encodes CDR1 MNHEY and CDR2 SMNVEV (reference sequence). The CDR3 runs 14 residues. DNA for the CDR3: TGTGCCAGCAGTTTAGGGCGGGGGGGTCATGAGCAGTTCTTC. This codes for CASSLGRGGHEQFF.

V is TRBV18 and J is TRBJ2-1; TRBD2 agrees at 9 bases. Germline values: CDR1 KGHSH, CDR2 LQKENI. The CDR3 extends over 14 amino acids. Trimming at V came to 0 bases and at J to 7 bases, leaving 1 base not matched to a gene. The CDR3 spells CASSPPSGRNEQFF. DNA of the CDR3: TGTGCCAGCTCACCACCTAGCGGGAGAAATGAGCAGTTCTTC.

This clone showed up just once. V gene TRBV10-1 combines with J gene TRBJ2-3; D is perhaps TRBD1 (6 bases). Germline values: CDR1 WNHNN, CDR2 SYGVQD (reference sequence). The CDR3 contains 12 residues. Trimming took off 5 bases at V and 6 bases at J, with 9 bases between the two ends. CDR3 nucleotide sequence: TGCGCCAGCAGTACAGGGCAGGATACGCAGTATTTT. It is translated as CASSTGQDTQYF.

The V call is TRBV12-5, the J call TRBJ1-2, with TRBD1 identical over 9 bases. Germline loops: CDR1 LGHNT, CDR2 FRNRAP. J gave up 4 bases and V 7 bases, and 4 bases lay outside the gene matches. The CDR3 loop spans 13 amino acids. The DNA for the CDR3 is TGTGCTAGTGATACAGGGGGCGGCTATGGCTACACCTTC. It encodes CASDTGGGYGYTF.

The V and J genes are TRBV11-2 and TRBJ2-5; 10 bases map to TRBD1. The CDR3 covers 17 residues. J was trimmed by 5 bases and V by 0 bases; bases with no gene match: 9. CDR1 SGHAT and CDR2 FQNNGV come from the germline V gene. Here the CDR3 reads CASSLEFPDRGQETQYF. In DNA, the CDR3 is TGTGCCAGCAGCTTAGAGTTCCCCGACAGGGGGCAGGAGACCCAGTACTTC. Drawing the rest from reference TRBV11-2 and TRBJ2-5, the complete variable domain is EAGVAQSPRYKIIEKRQSVAFWCNPISGHATLYWYQQILGQGPKLLIQFQNNGVVDDSQLPKDRFSAERLKGVDSTLKIQPAKLEDSAVYLCASSLEFPDRGQETQYFGPGTRLLVL.

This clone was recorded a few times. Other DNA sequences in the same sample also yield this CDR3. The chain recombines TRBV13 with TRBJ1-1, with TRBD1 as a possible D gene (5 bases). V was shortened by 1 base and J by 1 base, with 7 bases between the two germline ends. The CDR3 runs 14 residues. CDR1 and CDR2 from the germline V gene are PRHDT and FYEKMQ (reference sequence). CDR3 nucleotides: TGTGCCAGCAGCTTAGACAGGAGGAACACTGAAGCTTTCTTT. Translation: CASSLDRRNTEAFF.

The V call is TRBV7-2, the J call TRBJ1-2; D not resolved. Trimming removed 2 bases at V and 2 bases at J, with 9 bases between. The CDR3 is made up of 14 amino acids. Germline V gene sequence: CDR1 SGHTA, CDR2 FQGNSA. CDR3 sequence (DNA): TGTGCCAGCAGCTTACTTACTAGAAACTATGGCTACACCTTC. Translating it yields CASSLLTRNYGYTF.

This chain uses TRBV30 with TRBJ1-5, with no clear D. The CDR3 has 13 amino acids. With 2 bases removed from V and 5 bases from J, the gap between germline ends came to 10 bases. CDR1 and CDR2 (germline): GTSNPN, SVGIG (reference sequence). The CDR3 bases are TGTGCCTGGAGTCTCGACATATATCAGCCCCAGCATTTT. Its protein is CAWSLDIYQPQHF.